The clone carrying this T cell receptor (beta chain) has a count of ten or more. As yet, its antigen is unknown. The data belong to a study of regulatory T cells in long-lasting Graves disease. Background on the study: Newly diagnosed Graves' patients had under 3 months of antithyroid drugs. General study results and limits: Favored usage of TRBV28, TRBJ1-2 and TRBJ2-5 was recorded in persistent disease. Clonotypes that were public and shared totalled around 2,700 in persistent patients versus 750 to 1,000 in new patients.

HTBI primers from iRepertoire and Arm-PCR of CDR3 regions yielded the TCR beta libraries. Via MiXCR, TCRdb re-called the multiplex PCR reads, giving one row per CDR3 protein. The table lists about 500,000 distinct CDR3 sequences, 12% of them singletons. The ends were cut back, 8 bases at V and 4 bases at J, with 12 bases in the middle. Germline V CDR1 and CDR2: SGHVS, FNYEAQ. The CDR3 contains 13 residues. Time point described: newly diagnosed GD, antithyroid drugs for less than 3 months. TCR sequences were obtained from RNA taken from PBMCs. These data also formed part of another study, on T cells in Graves' hyperthyroidism and ophthalmopathy.

The sample was peripheral blood mononuclear cells (PBMCs), taken at new diagnosis, from a patient treated with antithyroid drugs. The receptor comes from a woman between 25 and 40 years old with Graves disease. J is TRBJ2-1 and V is TRBV7-6; D is unresolved. CDR3 residues: CASGDFSYNEQFF. DNA for the CDR3: TGTGCCAGCGGCGACTTCTCGTACAATGAGCAGTTCTTC.